The TCR beta chain described here comes from a study of cytomegalovirus exposure and HLA in healthy donors. The V gene end was trimmed by 3 bases and the J gene end by 3 bases; junction bases not matched to a gene: 5. The CDR3 spans 15 residues. Germline-derived CDR1 and CDR2 are GTSNPN and SVGIG (reference sequence). PCR was performed using 60 Vbeta and 13 Jbeta primers. TCRdb keeps only in-frame clones here, not all; method: immunoSEQ multiplex PCR. The data contain a few hundred thousand clones, around two thirds of them singletons. A remark on this clone: The antigen remains undetermined.

General observations from the study: In vitro data verified a few CMV-associated chains as specific for CMV antigens. The sole available immune exposure information was CMV serostatus. In an earlier analysis, about 87% or about 30%: the productive usage of most TCR beta V segments. Presence/absence analysis assumed near-uniform sequencing depth across donors.

The sample consisted of PBMCs. The chain links TRBV30 to TRBJ2-2, with TRBD2 matching over 9 bases. This sequence originates from a female donor in good health and CMV-seronegative. CDR3 region: CAWRVAGVDTGELFF. In nucleotides, the CDR3 is TGTGCCTGGAGGGTAGCGGGAGTCGACACCGGGGAGCTGTTTTTT. Based on the CDR3 plus reference TRBV30 and TRBJ2-2, the full variable domain is SQTIHQWPATLVQPVGSPLSLECTVEGTSNPNLYWYRQAAGRGLQLLFYSVGIGQISSEVPQNLSASRPQDRQFILSSKKLLLSDSGFYLCAWRVAGVDTGELFFGEGSRLTVL.